Each of the 9 T cell receptor beta chains below was sequenced from the same sample in a study of regulatory T cells in long-lasting Graves disease. TCR beta libraries were built with iRepertoire HTBI primers and Arm-PCR of CDR3 regions. TCRdb called the multiplex PCR reads again in MiXCR, with one record for every CDR3 protein. The sample includes about 620,000 distinct CDR3 sequences, roughly 15% of them seen just once. The sample's time point: newly diagnosed GD, antithyroid drugs for less than 3 months. From PBMCs, RNA was extracted and then used to make the TCR library. These records were also assigned to another study, of T cells in Graves' hyperthyroidism and ophthalmopathy.

The sample was peripheral blood mononuclear cells (PBMCs), taken at new diagnosis, from a patient treated with antithyroid drugs. These receptors were taken from a woman in her 30s with Graves disease.

The sample holds many counts of this clonotype. The V call is TRBV20-1, the J call TRBJ2-1; 8 positions match TRBD2. The V segment lost 5 bases and the J segment 6 bases; nucleotides outside the gene matches: 9. The CDR3 consists of 14 residues. Germline V CDR1 and CDR2: DFQATT, SNEGSKA (reference sequence). This CDR3 reads CSAPGTSLSNEQFF. In nucleotides, the CDR3 is TGCAGTGCTCCCGGGACTAGTCTGTCCAATGAGCAGTTCTTC.

This clonotype was seen many times. This chain uses TRBV10-3 with TRBJ2-5, with 7 bases aligning to TRBD1. The V gene's germline CDR1 is ENHRY and CDR2 SYGVKD. This CDR3 is built from 13 residues. J lost 4 bases, V lost 2 bases, and 1 base had no gene match. The CDR3 sequence is CAISEKGAETQYF. The CDR3 nucleotides are TGTGCCATCAGTGAGAAGGGGGCAGAGACCCAGTACTTC.

The table lists this clonotype with many counts. This chain links TRBV7-2 with TRBJ2-7; TRBD1 matches 7 bases. Germline V gives CDR1 SGHTA, CDR2 FQGNSA. V lost 5 bases, J lost 4 bases, and 8 bases stayed unmatched. The CDR3 contains 14 residues. In DNA form, the CDR3 reads TGTGCCAGCAGCGGAGACAGGGTTTCGTACGAGCAGTACTTC. It specifies CASSGDRVSYEQYF.

Many counts were recorded for this clonotype. The J gene is TRBJ2-3, the V gene TRBV2; possible D gene TRBD1, 6 bases. The CDR3 has 15 amino acids. V dropped 8 bases and J dropped 1 base, with 16 bases sitting between them. CDR1 is SNHLY and CDR2 is FYNNEI in the germline V gene. The CDR3 sequence: CASEKTGLGTDTQYF. In DNA, the CDR3 is TGTGCCAGCGAAAAGACAGGACTCGGCACAGATACGCAGTATTTT. Drawing the rest from reference TRBV2 and TRBJ2-3, the complete variable domain is EPEVTQTPSHQVTQMGQEVILRCVPISNHLYFYWYRQILGQKVEFLVSFYNNEISEKSEIFDDQFSVERPDGSNFTLKIRSTKLEDSAMYFCASEKTGLGTDTQYFGPGTRLTVL.

There are many counts of this clonotype. V gene TRBV6-1 combines with J gene TRBJ2-7, with TRBD1 matching over 7 bases. The CDR3 has 13 amino acids. The V gene's germline CDR1 is MNHNS and CDR2 SASEGT. Trimming at V came to 8 bases and at J to 0 bases, leaving 4 bases not matched to a gene. CDR3: CASGRGHSYEQYF. The CDR3 nucleotides read TGTGCCAGCGGTAGGGGGCACTCCTACGAGCAGTACTTC.

At least ten counts were recorded for this clonotype. J is TRBJ2-3 and V is TRBV7-3; D is possibly TRBD1 (5 bases). The germline CDR1 and CDR2 sequences are SGHTA and FQGTGA. V gave up 4 bases and J gave up 2 bases, with 13 bases separating them. The CDR3 is 15 amino acids. CDR3 amino acids: CASSWGRLNTDTQYF. The CDR3 DNA reads TGTGCCAGCAGCTGGGGCCGCCTTAACACAGATACGCAGTATTTT. The variable domain in full, with the rest retrieved from reference TRBV7-3 and TRBJ2-3, is GAGVSQTPSNKVTEKGKYVELRCDPISGHTALYWYRQSLGQGPEFLIYFQGTGAADDSGLPNDRFFAVRPEGSVSTLKIQRTERGDSAVYLCASSWGRLNTDTQYFGPGTRLTVL.

This chain joins TRBV14 and TRBJ2-1; 14 bases map to TRBD2. J gave up 10 bases and V 1 base, and 12 bases lay outside the gene matches. The CDR3 loop spans 18 amino acids. The germline CDR1 and CDR2 sequences are SGHDN and FVKESK. The DNA of the CDR3 is TGTGCCAGCAGCCAAGCAAGATCGGGACTAGCGGGAGCCGAAGAGCAGTTCTTC. Protein: CASSQARSGLAGAEEQFF.

Concerning this clonotype: Given a much more abundant clone one base away, this may be a read error. The V call is TRBV28, the J call TRBJ2-5; D possibly matches TRBD1 or TRBD2 (6 bases each). The CDR3 runs to 14 residues. In germline, CDR1 is MDHEN, CDR2 SYDVKM. CDR3 DNA: TGTGCCAGCAGCCCCGGACGGGGGCAAGAGGCCCAGTACTTC. Amino acid sequence: CASSPGRGQEAQYF.

This clonotype was detected ten times or more. This chain links TRBV6-1 with TRBJ1-2; D call uncertain. The CDR3 length is 13 residues. Trimming took 3 bases from V and 4 from J, leaving 9 bases between them. The germline V gene encodes CDR1 MNHNS and CDR2 SASEGT. The CDR3 DNA reads as TGTGCCAGCAGTGATCAAGGGAGCTATGGCTACACCTTC. Its protein product is CASSDQGSYGYTF.